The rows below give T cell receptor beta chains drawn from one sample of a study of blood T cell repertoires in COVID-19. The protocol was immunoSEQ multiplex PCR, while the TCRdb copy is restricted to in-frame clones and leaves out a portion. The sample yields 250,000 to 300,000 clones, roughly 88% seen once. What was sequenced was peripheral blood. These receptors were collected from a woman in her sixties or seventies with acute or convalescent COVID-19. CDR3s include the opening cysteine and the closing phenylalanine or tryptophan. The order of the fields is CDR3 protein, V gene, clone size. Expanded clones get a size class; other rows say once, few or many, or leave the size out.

CDR3aa: CASSQSKGEAFF; v_gene: TRBV3-1/TRBV3-2; abundance: .
CDR3aa: CASSTGTEKVYGYTF; v_gene: TRBV9; abundance: .
CDR3aa: CASSESSTGELFF; v_gene: TRBV6-4; abundance: few
CDR3aa: CASSLLTGGRVTEAFF; v_gene: TRBV7-9; abundance: .
CDR3aa: CASSPRPTGANEQFF; v_gene: TRBV3-1/TRBV3-2; abundance: .
CDR3aa: CASSLSLAGADTQYF; v_gene: TRBV11-2; abundance: .
CDR3aa: CASSLTSGTRGETQYF; v_gene: TRBV7-2; abundance: .
CDR3aa: CASSLAATGSSGANVLTF; v_gene: TRBV5-1; abundance: .
CDR3aa: CASSFGQGGGTGELFF; v_gene: TRBV5-1; abundance: few
CDR3aa: CASSQGLAGGGLSYEQYF; v_gene: TRBV3-1/TRBV3-2; abundance: .
CDR3aa: CASSSGTRWTRSYGYTF; v_gene: TRBV19; abundance: .
CDR3aa: CASSLAGRNQPQHF; v_gene: TRBV5-5; abundance: many
CDR3aa: CASSLGQDGYTF; v_gene: TRBV13; abundance: .
CDR3aa: CASSLSRVMNEKLFF; v_gene: TRBV7-9; abundance: .
CDR3aa: CASSESAGGYEQYF; v_gene: TRBV10-2; abundance: .
CDR3aa: CASSLVGQGANTIYF; v_gene: TRBV7-8; abundance: .
CDR3aa: CASGAGHTDTQYF; v_gene: TRBV6-4; abundance: .
CDR3aa: CASSRDGQQKLFF; v_gene: TRBV7-8; abundance: .
CDR3aa: CSASPGWEQYF; v_gene: TRBV20-1; abundance: .
CDR3aa: CASSLIPGQGANEQFF; v_gene: TRBV5-1; abundance: .
CDR3aa: CASSRSPGTGSAFF; v_gene: TRBV6-5; abundance: .
CDR3aa: CASSQEGRVAFF; v_gene: TRBV3-1/TRBV3-2; abundance: .
CDR3aa: CASSISGVQETQYF; v_gene: TRBV7-2; abundance: .
CDR3aa: CASSPDRRHYTF; v_gene: TRBV6-2/TRBV6-3; abundance: few
CDR3aa: CASSLPTNYGYTF; v_gene: TRBV5-6; abundance: .
CDR3aa: CASSLARSYTQYF; v_gene: TRBV12-3/TRBV12-4; abundance: once
CDR3aa: CAGRILSGGKLFF; v_gene: TRBV30; abundance: .
CDR3aa: CASKGEGYEQYF; v_gene: TRBV19; abundance: .
CDR3aa: CAASRGFGQPQHF; v_gene: TRBV19; abundance: .
CDR3aa: CASSELAGATQYF; v_gene: TRBV2; abundance: many
CDR3aa: CASSFGQGATGNEQFF; v_gene: TRBV5-4; abundance: .